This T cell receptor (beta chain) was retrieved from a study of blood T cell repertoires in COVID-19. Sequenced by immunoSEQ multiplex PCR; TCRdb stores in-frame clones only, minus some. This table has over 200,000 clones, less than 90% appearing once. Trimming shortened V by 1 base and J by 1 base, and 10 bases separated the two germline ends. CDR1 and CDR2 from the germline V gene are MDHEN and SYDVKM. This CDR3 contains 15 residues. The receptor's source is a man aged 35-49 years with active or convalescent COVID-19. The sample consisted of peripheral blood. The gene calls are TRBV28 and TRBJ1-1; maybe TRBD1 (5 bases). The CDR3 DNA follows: TGTGCCAGCAGTTTATCCCTTGGGGCGAACACTGAAGCTTTCTTT. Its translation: CASSLSLGANTEAFF.